A single sample is the source of the 20 T cell receptor beta chains below, sequenced in a study of shared clonotypes between healthy human individuals. Data came from immunoSEQ multiplex PCR; TCRdb stores just in-frame clones and leaves some out. The sample lists some 2,500,000 clones, 80% to 95% occurring once. Source material: naive CD4+ T cells from PBMCs. Subset reported: CD45RA+ positively selected. The receptors originated from a man younger than 35 in good health. Some clones in this sample may be carry-over from other donors' samples.

The sample holds one count of this clone. The chain employs TRBV7-2 and TRBJ2-7, with 11 bases lining up with TRBD2. The CDR3 has 16 amino acids. In germline, CDR1 is SGHTA, CDR2 FQGNSA. V shed 5 bases, J shed 1 base, and the junction held 7 bases outside the gene matches. Written as DNA, the CDR3 is TGTGCCAGCAGCATACTAGGGACTAGCGGTTCCTACGAGCAGTACTTC. This encodes CASSILGTSGSYEQYF.

The chain is built from TRBV19 and TRBJ2-6, with D uncertain. Deletions cut 1 base from V and 1 base from J, with 11 bases between. This CDR3 has 17 residues. The germline V gene encodes CDR1 LNHDA and CDR2 SQIVND (reference sequence). The CDR3 reads CASSIASPRSGANVLTF. The CDR3 DNA reads as TGTGCCAGTAGTATAGCTAGTCCGCGTTCTGGGGCCAACGTCCTGACTTTC.

The CDR3 region is CASSRNRVEGYGYTF. The CDR3 bases are TGTGCCAGCAGCCGTAACAGGGTTGAGGGCTATGGCTACACCTTC. The chain joins TRBV4-2 to TRBJ1-2; D perhaps matches TRBD1 (6 bases). V lost 4 bases and J 4 bases, leaving 16 bases between the germline ends. The germline V gene has CDR1 LGHNA and CDR2 YNFKEQ. The CDR3 length is 15 residues.

The CDR3 nucleotides read TGTGCCAGCAGCTTGTTGGGACAGGCCGGCACTGAAGCTTTCTTT. Amino acids: CASSLLGQAGTEAFF. This chain links TRBV7-2 with TRBJ1-1; TRBD1 matches 8 bases. V lost 3 bases and J lost 4; bases outside the gene matches: 7. The CDR3 consists of 15 residues. CDR1 and CDR2 from the germline V gene are SGHTA and FQGNSA.

J is TRBJ1-2 and V is TRBV19; 7 nucleotides align to TRBD1. The V segment lost 3 bases and the J segment 3 bases; nucleotides outside the gene matches: 7. The CDR3 loop spans 15 amino acids. Looked up from germline, CDR1 is LNHDA and CDR2 is SQIVND (reference sequence). The CDR3 is CASSMPRGDDYGYTF. The CDR3 DNA reads as TGTGCCAGTAGTATGCCCAGGGGGGATGACTATGGCTACACCTTC.

In the case of this clone: The same CDR3 arises from other DNA sequences in this sample as well. The chain joins TRBV7-3 to TRBJ2-1; D is possibly TRBD2 (6 bases). Per the germline V gene, CDR1 is SGHTA and CDR2 is FQGTGA. This CDR3 has 14 amino acids. V dropped 2 bases and J dropped 4 bases, with 9 bases sitting between them. The CDR3 loop reads CASSLGGNYNEQFF. The CDR3 bases are TGTGCCAGCAGCTTAGGAGGGAATTACAATGAGCAGTTCTTC.

V and J are TRBV15 and TRBJ2-2; the D is unclear. The CDR3 is made up of 14 amino acids. V lost 1 base and J lost 7, with 10 bases in between. Germline assignment: CDR1 LNHNV and CDR2 YYDKDF (reference sequence). CDR3 DNA: TGTGCCACCAGCAGAGTCCAAGGGTACGGGGAGCTGTTTTTT. Its translation: CATSRVQGYGELFF.

J is TRBJ2-2 and V is TRBV23-1, with no clear D. TRBV23-1 belongs to the ORF category, with a function that is uncertain. The V end lost 4 bases, the J end lost 0 bases, and 15 bases lay between the germline ends. The CDR3 runs 17 residues. CDR3 region: CASSPPWSVPNTGELFF. CDR3 sequence (DNA): TGCGCCAGCAGTCCCCCGTGGTCGGTCCCGAACACCGGGGAGCTGTTTTTT.

The chain's CDR3 is CASSLGAGEAFF. The DNA for the CDR3 is TGTGCCAGCAGTTTAGGGGCGGGGGAAGCTTTCTTT. The chain combines TRBV28 with TRBJ1-1; D is possibly TRBD1 (5 bases). The CDR3 is 12 residues long. Germline V gene sequence: CDR1 MDHEN, CDR2 SYDVKM. Between the trimmed V and J ends, which lost 2 bases and 8 bases, there was a span of 9 bases.

The chain has TRBV28 and TRBJ2-1, with D tentatively TRBD1 or TRBD2 (7 bases each). Per the germline V gene, CDR1 is MDHEN and CDR2 is SYDVKM. Trimming left V 3 bases short and J 7 bases short, with 19 bases between. The CDR3 loop spans 16 amino acids. CDR3 sequence reads: CASSFPGGGRRNEQFF. CDR3 nucleotides: TGTGCCAGCAGTTTTCCAGGGGGGGGTCGACGGAATGAGCAGTTCTTC.

The CDR3: CASIKGGGNWKDTEAFF. The CDR3 bases are TGTGCCAGCATCAAAGGGGGCGGCAATTGGAAGGACACTGAAGCTTTCTTT. V is TRBV7-9 and J is TRBJ1-1, with 7 bases fitting TRBD1. The CDR3 sequence is 17 residues long. Losses at the gene ends were 7 bases for V and 3 bases for J; bases not matched to a gene: 17. Germline V CDR1 and CDR2: SEHNR, FQNEAQ (reference sequence). Filled out from reference TRBV7-9 and TRBJ1-1, the complete variable domain reads DTGVSQNPRHKITKRGQNVTFRCDPISEHNRLYWYRQTLGQGPEFLTYFQNEAQLEKSRLLSDRFSAERPKGSFSTLEIQRTEQGDSAMYLCASIKGGGNWKDTEAFFGQGTRLTVV.

The chain carries TRBV6-6 and TRBJ2-3, with 8 positions matching TRBD2. The germline V gene encodes CDR1 MNHNY and CDR2 SVGAGI (reference sequence). The CDR3 loop spans 16 amino acids. V lost 8 bases, J lost 2 bases, and 12 bases stayed unmatched. The CDR3 DNA follows: TGTGCCAGCGCCCAGGCCGCCGGGGGGGCCACAGATACGCAGTATTTT. Encoded protein: CASAQAAGGATDTQYF.

The rearrangement uses TRBV7-8 and TRBJ2-7; D is ambiguous. V was clipped by 0 bases and J by 6 bases, with 18 bases between them. The V gene's germline CDR1 is SGHVS and CDR2 FQNEAQ. This CDR3 comprises 16 residues. DNA of the CDR3: TGTGCCAGCAGCTTAGCCATACTCCTTGGGGTGAGCGAGCAGTACTTC. Amino acids: CASSLAILLGVSEQYF.

This clone appeared once. The CDR3, as DNA: TGTGCCAGCAGCCCAAGTATAGGGGTCACAGATACGCAGTATTTT. It yields the protein CASSPSIGVTDTQYF. This chain joins TRBV4-2 and TRBJ2-3, with D perhaps matching TRBD1 (5 bases). Germline CDR1 and CDR2: LGHNA and YNFKEQ. Trimming took off 4 bases at V and 2 bases at J, with 13 bases between the two ends. This CDR3 has 15 residues.

The CDR3 nucleotides read TGTGCCAGCAGCTTAGTCGTCGTTTTAGGACAGGGGGCCGATGAGCAGTTCTTC. Translation gives CASSLVVVLGQGADEQFF. The chain has TRBV7-9 and TRBJ2-1; 11 bases line up with TRBD1. Trimming at V came to 1 base and at J to 8 bases, leaving 13 bases not matched to a gene. Germline V gives CDR1 SEHNR, CDR2 FQNEAQ (reference sequence). CDR3 length: 18 residues.

This clone turned up a few times. This chain joins TRBV7-3 and TRBJ1-1; 10 bases are a match to TRBD1. The junction had 7 bases not matched to a gene; V was cut back by 4 bases and J by 11 bases. The CDR3 is 13 residues long. CDR1 and CDR2 (germline): SGHTA, FQGTGA. Here the CDR3 reads CASSSSGTGAAFF. In nucleotides, the CDR3 is TGTGCCAGCAGCTCCTCCGGGACAGGGGCGGCTTTCTTT.

The chain is built from TRBV5-1 and TRBJ2-7, with TRBD1 matching 7 bases. V trimming: 1 base; J trimming: 3 bases; junction bases outside the gene matches: 10. This CDR3 region has 16 residues. CDR1 and CDR2 (germline): SGHRS, YFSETQ. In DNA, the CDR3 is TGCGCCAGCAGCTTGCGTTTTTTAGGGGGCGACTACGAGCAGTACTTC. Its protein is CASSLRFLGGDYEQYF.

In this sample, this clone turned up a few times. Other DNA sequences in this specimen translate into the identical CDR3. V is TRBV19 and J is TRBJ2-5; D is unresolved. The CDR3 loop spans 12 amino acids. In germline, CDR1 is LNHDA, CDR2 SQIVND (reference sequence). The V end was cut by 2 bases, the J end by 4 bases, with 5 bases between. CDR3 in amino acids: CASSIRGETQYF. CDR3 coding DNA: TGTGCCAGTAGTATAAGAGGAGAGACCCAGTACTTC.

The rearrangement links TRBV9 to TRBJ1-5, with 7 nucleotides matching TRBD1. The length of the CDR3 is 16 residues. Germline CDR1 reads SGDLS; CDR2 reads YYNGEE. V was clipped by 4 bases and J by 0 bases; unmatched bases: 7. In nucleotides, the CDR3 is TGTGCCAGCAGCCCTCACAGGGGATATAGCAATCAGCCCCAGCATTTT. The encoded protein is CASSPHRGYSNQPQHF.

This clone was counted a few times. V usage is TRBV29-1 and J usage is TRBJ1-1, with a possible D match to TRBD1 (6 bases). Germline values: CDR1 SQVTM, CDR2 ANQGSEA. The CDR3 is 13 amino acids. Trimming shortened V by 6 bases and J by 0 bases, and 11 bases separated the two germline ends. The CDR3: CSVATGLNTEAFF. The CDR3 DNA sequence: TGCAGCGTCGCGACAGGACTGAACACTGAAGCTTTCTTT.